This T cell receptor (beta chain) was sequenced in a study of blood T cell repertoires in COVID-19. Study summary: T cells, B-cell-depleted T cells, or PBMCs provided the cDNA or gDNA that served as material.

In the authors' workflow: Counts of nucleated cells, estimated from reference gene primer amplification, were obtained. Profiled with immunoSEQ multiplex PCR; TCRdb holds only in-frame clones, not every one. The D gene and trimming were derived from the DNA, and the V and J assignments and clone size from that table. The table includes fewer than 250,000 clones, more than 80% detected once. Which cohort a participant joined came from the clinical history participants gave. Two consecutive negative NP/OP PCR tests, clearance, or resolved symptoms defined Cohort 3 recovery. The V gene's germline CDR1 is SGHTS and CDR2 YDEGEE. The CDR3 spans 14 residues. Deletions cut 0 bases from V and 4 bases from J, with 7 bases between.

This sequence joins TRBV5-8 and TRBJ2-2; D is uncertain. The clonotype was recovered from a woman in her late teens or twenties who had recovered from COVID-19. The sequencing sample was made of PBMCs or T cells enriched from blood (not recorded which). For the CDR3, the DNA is TGTGCCAGCAGCTTGGCGGGTCTCACCGGGGAGCTGTTTTTT. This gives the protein CASSLAGLTGELFF.